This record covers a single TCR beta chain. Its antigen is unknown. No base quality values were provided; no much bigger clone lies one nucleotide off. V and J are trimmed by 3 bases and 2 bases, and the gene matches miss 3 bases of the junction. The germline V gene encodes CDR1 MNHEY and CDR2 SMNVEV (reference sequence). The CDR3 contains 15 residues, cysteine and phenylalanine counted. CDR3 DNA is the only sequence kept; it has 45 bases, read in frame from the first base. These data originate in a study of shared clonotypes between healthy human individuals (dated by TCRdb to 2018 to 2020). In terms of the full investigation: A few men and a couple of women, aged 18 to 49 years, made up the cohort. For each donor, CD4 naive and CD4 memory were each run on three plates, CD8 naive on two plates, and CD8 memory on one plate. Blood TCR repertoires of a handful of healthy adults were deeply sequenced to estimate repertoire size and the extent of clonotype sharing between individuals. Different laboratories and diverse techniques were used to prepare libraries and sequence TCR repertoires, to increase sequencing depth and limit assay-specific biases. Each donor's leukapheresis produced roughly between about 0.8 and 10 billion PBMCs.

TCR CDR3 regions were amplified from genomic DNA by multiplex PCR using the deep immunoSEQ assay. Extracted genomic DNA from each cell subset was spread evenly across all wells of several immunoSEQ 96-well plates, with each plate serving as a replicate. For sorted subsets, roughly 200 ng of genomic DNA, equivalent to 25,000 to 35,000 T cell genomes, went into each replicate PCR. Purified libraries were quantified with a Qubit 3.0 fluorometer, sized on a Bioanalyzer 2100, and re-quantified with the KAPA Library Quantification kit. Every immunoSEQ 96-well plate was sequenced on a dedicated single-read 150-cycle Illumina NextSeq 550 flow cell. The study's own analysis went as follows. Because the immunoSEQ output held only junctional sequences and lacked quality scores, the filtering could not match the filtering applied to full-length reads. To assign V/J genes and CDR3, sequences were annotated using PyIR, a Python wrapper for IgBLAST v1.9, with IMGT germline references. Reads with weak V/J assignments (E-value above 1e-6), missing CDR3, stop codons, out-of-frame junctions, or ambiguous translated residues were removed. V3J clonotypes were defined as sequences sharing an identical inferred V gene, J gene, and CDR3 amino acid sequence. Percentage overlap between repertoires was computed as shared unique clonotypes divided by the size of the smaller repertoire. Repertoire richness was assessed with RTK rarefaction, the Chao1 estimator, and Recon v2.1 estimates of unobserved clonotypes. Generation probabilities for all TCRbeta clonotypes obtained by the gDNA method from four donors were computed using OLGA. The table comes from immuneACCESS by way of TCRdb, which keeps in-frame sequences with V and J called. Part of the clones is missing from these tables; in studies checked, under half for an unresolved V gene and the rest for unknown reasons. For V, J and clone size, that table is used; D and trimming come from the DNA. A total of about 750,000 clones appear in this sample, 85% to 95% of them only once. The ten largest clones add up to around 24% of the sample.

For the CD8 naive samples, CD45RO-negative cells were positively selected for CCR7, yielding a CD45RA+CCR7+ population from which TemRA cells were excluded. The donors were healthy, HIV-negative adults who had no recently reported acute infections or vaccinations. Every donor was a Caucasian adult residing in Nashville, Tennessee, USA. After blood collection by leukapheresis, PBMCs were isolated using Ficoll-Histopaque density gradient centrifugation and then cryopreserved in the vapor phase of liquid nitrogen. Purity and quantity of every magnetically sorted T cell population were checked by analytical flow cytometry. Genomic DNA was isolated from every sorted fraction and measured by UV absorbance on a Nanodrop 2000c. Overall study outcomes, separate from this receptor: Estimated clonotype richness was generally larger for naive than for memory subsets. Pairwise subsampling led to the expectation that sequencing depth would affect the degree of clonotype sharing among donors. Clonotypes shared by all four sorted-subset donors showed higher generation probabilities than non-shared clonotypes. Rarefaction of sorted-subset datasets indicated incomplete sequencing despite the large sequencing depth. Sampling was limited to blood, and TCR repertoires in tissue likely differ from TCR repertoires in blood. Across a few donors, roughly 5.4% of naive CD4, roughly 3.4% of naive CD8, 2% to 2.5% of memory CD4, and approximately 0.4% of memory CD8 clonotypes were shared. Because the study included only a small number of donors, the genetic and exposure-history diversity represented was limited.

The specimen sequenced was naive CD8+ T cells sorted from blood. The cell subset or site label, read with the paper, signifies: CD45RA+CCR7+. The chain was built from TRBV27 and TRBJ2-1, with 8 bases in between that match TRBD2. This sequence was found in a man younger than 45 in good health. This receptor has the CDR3 CASSFAGGPYNEQFF. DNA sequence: TGTGCCAGCAGTTTTGCGGGAGGACCCTACAATGAGCAGTTCTTC.